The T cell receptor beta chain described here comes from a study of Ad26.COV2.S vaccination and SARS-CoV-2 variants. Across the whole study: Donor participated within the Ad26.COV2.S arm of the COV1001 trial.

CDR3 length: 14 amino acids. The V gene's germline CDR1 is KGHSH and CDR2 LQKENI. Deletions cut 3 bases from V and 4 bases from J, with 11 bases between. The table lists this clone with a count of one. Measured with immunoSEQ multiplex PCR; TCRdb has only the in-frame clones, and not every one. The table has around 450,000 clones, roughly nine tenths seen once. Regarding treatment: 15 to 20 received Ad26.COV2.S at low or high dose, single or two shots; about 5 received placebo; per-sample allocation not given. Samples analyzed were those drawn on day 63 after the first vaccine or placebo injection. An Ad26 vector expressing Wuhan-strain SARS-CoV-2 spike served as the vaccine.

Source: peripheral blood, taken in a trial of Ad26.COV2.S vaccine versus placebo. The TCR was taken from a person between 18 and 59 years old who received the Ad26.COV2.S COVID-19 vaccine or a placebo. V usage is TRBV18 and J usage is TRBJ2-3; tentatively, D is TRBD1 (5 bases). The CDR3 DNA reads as TGTGCCAGCTCACCCGTGAAGGGGTCAGATACGCAGTATTTT. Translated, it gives CASSPVKGSDTQYF.